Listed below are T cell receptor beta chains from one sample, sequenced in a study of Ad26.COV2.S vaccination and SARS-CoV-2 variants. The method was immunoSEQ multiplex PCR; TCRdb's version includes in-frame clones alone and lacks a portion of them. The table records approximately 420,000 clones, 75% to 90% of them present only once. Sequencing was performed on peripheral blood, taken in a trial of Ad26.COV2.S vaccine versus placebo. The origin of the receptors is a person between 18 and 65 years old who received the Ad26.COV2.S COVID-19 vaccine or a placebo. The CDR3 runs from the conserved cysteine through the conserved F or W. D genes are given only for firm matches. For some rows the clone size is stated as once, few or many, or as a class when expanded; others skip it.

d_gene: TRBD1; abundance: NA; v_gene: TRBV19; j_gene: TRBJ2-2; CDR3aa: CASSMSPFGYWTGRYTGELFF; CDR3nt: TGTGCCAGTAGTATGTCCCCGTTTGGATATTGGACAGGGCGTTACACCGGGGAGCTGTTTTTT
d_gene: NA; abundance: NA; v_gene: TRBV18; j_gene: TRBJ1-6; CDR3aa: CASSPFEGGSPLHF; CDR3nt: TGTGCCAGCTCACCATTTGAGGGAGGTTCACCCCTCCACTTT
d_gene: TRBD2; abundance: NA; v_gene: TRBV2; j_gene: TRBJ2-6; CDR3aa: CASSEPSGGLPLSGANVLTF; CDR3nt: TGTGCCAGCAGTGAGCCTAGCGGGGGACTGCCCCTCTCTGGGGCCAACGTCCTGACTTTC
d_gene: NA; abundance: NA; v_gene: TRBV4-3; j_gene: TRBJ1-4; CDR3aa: CASSQVLSAAEKLFF; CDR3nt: TGCGCCAGCAGCCAAGTACTCTCGGCAGCTGAAAAACTGTTTTTT
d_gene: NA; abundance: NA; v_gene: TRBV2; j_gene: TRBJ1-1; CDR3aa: CASTKRGRNTEAFF; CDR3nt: TGTGCCAGCACCAAGAGGGGGAGGAACACTGAAGCTTTCTTT
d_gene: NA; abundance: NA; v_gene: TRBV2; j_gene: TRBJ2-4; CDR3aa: CASSQNREADIQYF; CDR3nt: TGTGCCAGCAGCCAAAACAGGGAGGCGGACATTCAGTACTTC
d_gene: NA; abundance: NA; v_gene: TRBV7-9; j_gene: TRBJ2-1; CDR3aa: CASSFSGGTSYNEQFF; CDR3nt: TGTGCCAGCAGCTTTTCCGGCGGGACTTCCTACAATGAGCAGTTCTTC
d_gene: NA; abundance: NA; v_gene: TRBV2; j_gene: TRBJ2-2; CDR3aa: CASSEWRDGTGELFF; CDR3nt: TGTGCCAGCAGTGAATGGAGGGATGGAACCGGGGAGCTGTTTTTT
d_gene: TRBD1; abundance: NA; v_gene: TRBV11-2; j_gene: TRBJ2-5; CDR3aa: CASSPIRDRAGETQYF; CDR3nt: TGTGCCAGCAGCCCTATCCGGGACAGGGCGGGGGAGACCCAGTACTTC
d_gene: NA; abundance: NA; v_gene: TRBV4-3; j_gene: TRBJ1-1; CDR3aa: CASSQETQRPTEAFF; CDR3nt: TGCGCCAGCAGCCAAGAAACACAGAGACCCACTGAAGCTTTCTTT
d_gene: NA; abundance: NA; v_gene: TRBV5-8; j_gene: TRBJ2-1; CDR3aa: CASSQGGVNEQFF; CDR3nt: TGTGCCAGCAGCCAAGGAGGGGTCAATGAGCAGTTCTTC
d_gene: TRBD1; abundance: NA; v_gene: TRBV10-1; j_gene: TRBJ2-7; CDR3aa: CASSESWDRGVDEQYF; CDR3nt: TGCGCCAGCAGTGAGTCTTGGGACAGGGGTGTCGACGAGCAGTACTTC
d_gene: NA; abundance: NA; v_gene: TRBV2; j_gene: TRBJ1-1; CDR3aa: CASSERGGLNTEAFF; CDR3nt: TGTGCCAGCAGTGAAAGGGGGGGGCTGAACACTGAAGCTTTCTTT
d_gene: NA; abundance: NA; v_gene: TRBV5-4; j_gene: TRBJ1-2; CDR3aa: CASSLTNYGYTF; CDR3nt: TGTGCCAGCAGCTTGACTAACTATGGCTACACCTTC
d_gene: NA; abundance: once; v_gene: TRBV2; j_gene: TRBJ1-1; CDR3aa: CASSEATVNTEAFF; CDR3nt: TGTGCCAGCAGTGAAGCGACAGTGAACACTGAAGCTTTCTTT
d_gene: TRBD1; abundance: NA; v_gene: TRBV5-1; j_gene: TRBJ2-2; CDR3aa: CASSLARGPGELFF; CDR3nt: TGCGCCAGCAGCTTGGCCAGGGGGCCCGGGGAGCTGTTTTTT
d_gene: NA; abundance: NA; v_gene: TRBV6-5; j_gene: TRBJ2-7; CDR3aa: CASTQGEGYEQYF; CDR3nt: TGTGCCAGCACCCAGGGAGAGGGCTACGAGCAGTACTTC
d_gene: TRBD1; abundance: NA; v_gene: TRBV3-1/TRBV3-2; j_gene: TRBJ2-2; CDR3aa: CASSHTGQGLDTGELFF; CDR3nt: TGTGCCAGCAGCCATACGGGACAGGGTTTGGACACCGGGGAGCTGTTTTTT
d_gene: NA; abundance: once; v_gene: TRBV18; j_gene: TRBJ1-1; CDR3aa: CASSLVWEMNTEAFF; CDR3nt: TGTGCCAGCTCGCTCGTGTGGGAAATGAACACTGAAGCTTTCTTT
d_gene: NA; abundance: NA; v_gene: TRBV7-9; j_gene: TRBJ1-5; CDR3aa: CASSLSGNQPQHF; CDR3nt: TGTGCCAGCAGCTTATCGGGGAATCAGCCCCAGCATTTT
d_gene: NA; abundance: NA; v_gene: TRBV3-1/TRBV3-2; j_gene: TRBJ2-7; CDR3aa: CASSLGTLRAYEQYF; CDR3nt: TGTGCCAGCAGTCTCGGGACCTTAAGGGCCTACGAGCAGTACTTC
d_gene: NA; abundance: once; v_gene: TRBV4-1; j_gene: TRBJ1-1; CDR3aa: CASSQGPMITEAFF; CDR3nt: TGCGCCAGCAGCCAAGGGCCGATGATCACTGAAGCTTTCTTT
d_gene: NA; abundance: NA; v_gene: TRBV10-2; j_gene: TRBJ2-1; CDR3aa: CASSERSDEQFF; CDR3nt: TGCGCCAGCAGTGAGCGGAGTGATGAGCAGTTCTTC
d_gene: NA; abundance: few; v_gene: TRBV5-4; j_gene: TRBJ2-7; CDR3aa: CASSFSQSSYEQYF; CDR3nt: TGTGCCAGCAGCTTTTCCCAGAGCTCCTACGAGCAGTACTTC
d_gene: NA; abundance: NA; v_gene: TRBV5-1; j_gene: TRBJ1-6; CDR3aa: CASSLGTAGNSPLHF; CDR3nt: TGCGCCAGCAGCCTAGGGACCGCTGGAAATTCACCCCTCCACTTT
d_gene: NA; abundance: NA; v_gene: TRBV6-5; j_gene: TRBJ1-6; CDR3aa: CASSYSSGARSPLHF; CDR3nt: TGTGCCAGCAGTTACTCCTCGGGGGCCCGCTCACCCCTCCACTTT
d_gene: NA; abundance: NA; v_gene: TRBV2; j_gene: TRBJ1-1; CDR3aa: CASRLRKNTEAFF; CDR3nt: TGTGCCAGCAGGTTACGGAAGAACACTGAAGCTTTCTTT
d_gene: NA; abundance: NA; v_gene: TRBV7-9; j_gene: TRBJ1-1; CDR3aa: CASSSGTTGMNTEAFF; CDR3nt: TGTGCCAGCAGCTCGGGAACCACAGGGATGAACACTGAAGCTTTCTTT
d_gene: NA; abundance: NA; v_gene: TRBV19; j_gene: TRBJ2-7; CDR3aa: CASSPDETAYEQYF; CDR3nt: TGTGCCAGTAGTCCCGACGAGACCGCATACGAGCAGTACTTC
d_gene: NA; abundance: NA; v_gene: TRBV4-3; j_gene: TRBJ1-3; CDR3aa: CASSQEISGLSGNTIYF; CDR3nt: TGCGCCAGCAGCCAAGAAATTTCGGGGCTCTCTGGAAACACCATATATTTT
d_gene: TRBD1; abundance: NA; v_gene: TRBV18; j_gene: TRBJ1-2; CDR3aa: CASSRGTGTNYGYTF; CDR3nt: TGTGCCAGCTCACGGGGGACAGGGACTAACTATGGCTACACCTTC
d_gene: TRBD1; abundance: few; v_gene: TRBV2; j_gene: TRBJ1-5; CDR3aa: CASTRQGGNQPQHF; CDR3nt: TGTGCCAGCACCCGACAGGGTGGCAATCAGCCCCAGCATTTT
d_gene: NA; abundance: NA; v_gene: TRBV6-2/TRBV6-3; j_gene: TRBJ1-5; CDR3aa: CASSRPDGWAQPQHF; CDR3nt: TGTGCCAGCAGTCGACCGGATGGTTGGGCTCAGCCCCAGCATTTT
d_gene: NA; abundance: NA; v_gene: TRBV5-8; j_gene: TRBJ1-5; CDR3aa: CASSFPGGWGSNQPQHF; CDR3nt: TGTGCCAGCAGCTTCCCCGGAGGGTGGGGTAGCAATCAGCCCCAGCATTTT
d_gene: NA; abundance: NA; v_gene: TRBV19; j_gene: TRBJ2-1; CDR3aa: CASSIGVNEQFF; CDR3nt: TGTGCCAGTAGTATAGGGGTCAATGAGCAGTTCTTC
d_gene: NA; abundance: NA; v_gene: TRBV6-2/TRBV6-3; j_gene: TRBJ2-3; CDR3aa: CASSSGTGGDTQYF; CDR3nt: TGTGCCAGCAGCAGCGGGACAGGCGGAGATACGCAGTATTTT
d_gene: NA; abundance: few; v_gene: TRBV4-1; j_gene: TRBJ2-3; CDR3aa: CASSQDRVSDTQYF; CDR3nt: TGCGCCAGCAGCCAAGATCGGGTATCAGATACGCAGTATTTT
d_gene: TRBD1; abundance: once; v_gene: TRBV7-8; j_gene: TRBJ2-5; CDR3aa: CASSYRGRFETQYF; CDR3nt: TGTGCCAGCAGCTACAGGGGGCGCTTTGAGACCCAGTACTTC
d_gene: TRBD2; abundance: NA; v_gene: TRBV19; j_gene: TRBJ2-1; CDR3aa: CASSRGGASGGLGDEQFF; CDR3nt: TGTGCCAGTAGCCGTGGTGGAGCTAGCGGGGGCCTTGGGGATGAGCAGTTCTTC
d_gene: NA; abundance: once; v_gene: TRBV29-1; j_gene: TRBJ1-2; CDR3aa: CSVEMSNGYTF; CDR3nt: TGCAGCGTTGAAATGTCGAATGGCTACACCTTC
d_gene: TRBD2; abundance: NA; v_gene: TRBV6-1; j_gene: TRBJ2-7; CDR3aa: CASSEEYSGDYEQYF; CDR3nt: TGTGCCAGCAGTGAAGAATATAGCGGGGACTACGAGCAGTACTTC
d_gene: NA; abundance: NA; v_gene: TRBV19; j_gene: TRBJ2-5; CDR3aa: CASSPSKGETQYF; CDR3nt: TGTGCCAGTAGTCCCTCGAAGGGTGAGACCCAGTACTTC
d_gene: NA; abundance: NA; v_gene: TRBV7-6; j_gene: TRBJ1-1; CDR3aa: CASSSAGVNTEAFF; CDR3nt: TGTGCCAGCAGCTCCGCGGGAGTGAACACTGAAGCTTTCTTT
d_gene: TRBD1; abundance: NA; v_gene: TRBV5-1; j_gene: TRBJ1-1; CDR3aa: CASSLGDRDGAFF; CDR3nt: TGCGCCAGCAGCTTGGGGGACAGGGATGGAGCTTTCTTT
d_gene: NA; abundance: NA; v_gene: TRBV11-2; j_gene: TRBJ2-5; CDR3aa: CASSLARAEETQYF; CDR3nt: TGTGCCAGCAGCTTAGCTCGGGCAGAAGAGACCCAGTACTTC
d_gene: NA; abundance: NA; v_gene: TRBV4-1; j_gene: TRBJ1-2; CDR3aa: CASSQVGGAGGYTF; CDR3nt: TGCGCCAGCAGCCAGGTGGGGGGGGCAGGTGGCTACACCTTC
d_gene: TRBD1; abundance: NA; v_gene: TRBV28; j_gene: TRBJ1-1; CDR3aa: CASSNRGVNTEAFF; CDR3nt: TGTGCCAGCAGTAACAGGGGGGTGAACACTGAAGCTTTCTTT
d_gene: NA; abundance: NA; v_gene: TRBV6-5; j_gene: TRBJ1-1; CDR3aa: CASSYSGGNTEAFF; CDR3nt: TGTGCCAGCAGTTACTCTGGAGGGAACACTGAAGCTTTCTTT
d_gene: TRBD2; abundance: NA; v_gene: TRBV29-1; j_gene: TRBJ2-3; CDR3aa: CSVVPRGGNTQYF; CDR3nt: TGCAGCGTTGTTCCGCGGGGGGGTAATACGCAGTATTTT
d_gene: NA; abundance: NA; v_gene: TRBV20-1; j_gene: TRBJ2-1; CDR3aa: CSASASGHNEQFF; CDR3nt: TGCAGTGCTAGTGCCAGCGGGCACAATGAGCAGTTCTTC
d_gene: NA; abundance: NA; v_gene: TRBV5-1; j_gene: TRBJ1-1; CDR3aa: CASSIGDTEAFF; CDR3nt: TGCGCCAGCAGCATAGGGGACACTGAAGCTTTCTTT
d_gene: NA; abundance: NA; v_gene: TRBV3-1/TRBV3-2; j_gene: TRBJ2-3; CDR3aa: CASSQDLLNQADTQYF; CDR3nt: TGTGCCAGCAGCCAAGATCTACTCAACCAGGCAGATACGCAGTATTTT
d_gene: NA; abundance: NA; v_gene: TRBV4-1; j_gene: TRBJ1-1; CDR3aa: CASSQFWGTEAFF; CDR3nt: TGCGCCAGCAGCCAATTCTGGGGGACTGAAGCTTTCTTT
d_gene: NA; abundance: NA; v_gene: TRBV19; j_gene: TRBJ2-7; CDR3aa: CASSLTGIPYEQYF; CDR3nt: TGTGCCAGTAGTCTTACAGGGATACCCTACGAGCAGTACTTC
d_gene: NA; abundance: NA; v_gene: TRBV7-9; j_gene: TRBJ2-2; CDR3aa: CASSFLVSGELFF; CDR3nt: TGTGCCAGCAGCTTCTTGGTGTCCGGGGAGCTGTTTTTT